Many counts were recorded for the clone carrying this T cell receptor beta chain. Its antigen is undetermined. TCRdb used MiXCR to reprocess the 5' RACE reads, holding one entry per CDR3 protein. The sample yields 250,000 to 300,000 distinct CDR3 sequences, roughly 8.2% seen once. Trimming cost V 7 bases and J 5 bases; bases outside gene matches: 13. The CDR3 contains 15 residues. The germline V gene has CDR1 DFQATT and CDR2 SNEGSKA (reference sequence). The entry originates in a study of T-cell memory formation after mild COVID-19. General study points: Pre-infection memory contained some responding clones, which suggested that cross-reactive memory had joined. Among clones peaking at day 37 in the second wave, SARS-CoV-2 specificity remained unconfirmed.

This rearrangement joins TRBV20-1 to TRBJ2-1; 8 bases are shared with TRBD2. The sample comprised PBMCs or a T cell subset sorted from them (not recorded which). This clonotype originated in a man between 18 and 29 years old who had mild COVID-19 (a few samples of this study predate the infection). Cell type and time point are not known. CDR3 DNA sequence: TGCAGTGTTAGGTCCTCCAGCGGGGGACACAATGAGCAGTTCTTC. Residues: CSVRSSSGGHNEQFF.